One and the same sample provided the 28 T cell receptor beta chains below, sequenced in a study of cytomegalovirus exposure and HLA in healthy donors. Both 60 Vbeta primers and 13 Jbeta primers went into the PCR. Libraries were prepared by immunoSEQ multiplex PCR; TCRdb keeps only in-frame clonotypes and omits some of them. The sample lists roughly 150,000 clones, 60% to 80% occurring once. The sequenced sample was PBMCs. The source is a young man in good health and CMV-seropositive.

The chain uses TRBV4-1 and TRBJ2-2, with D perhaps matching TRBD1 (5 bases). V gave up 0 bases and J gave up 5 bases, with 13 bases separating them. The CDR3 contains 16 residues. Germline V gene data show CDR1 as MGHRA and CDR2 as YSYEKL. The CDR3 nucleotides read TGCGCCAGCAGCCAAGATAGTAAAGGGGTGACCGGGGAGCTGTTTTTT. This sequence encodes CASSQDSKGVTGELFF.

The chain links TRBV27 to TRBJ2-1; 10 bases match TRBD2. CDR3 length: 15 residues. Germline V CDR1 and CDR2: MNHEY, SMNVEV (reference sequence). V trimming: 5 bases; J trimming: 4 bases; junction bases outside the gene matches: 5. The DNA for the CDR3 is TGTGCCAGCAGTCATCTAGCGGGAGCGTACAATGAGCAGTTCTTC. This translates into CASSHLAGAYNEQFF.

The CDR3 loop is CAASGGREQYF. The CDR3 region has the DNA TGTGCCGCCTCGGGGGGTCGCGAGCAGTACTTC. This chain links TRBV10-3 with TRBJ2-7, with 7 bases that match TRBD2. The CDR3 has 11 residues. The V gene's germline CDR1 is ENHRY and CDR2 SYGVKD. The V gene end was trimmed by 11 bases and the J gene end by 6 bases; junction bases not matched to a gene: 7.

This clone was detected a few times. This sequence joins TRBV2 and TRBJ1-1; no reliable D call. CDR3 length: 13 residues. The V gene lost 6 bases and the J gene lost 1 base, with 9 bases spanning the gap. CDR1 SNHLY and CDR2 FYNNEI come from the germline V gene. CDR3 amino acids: CASSPGRNTEAFF. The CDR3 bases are TGTGCCAGCAGCCCTGGGAGGAACACTGAAGCTTTCTTT.

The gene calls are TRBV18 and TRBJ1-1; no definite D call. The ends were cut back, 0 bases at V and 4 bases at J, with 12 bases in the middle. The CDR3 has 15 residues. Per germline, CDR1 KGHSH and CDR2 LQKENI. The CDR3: CASSPPTRGSTEAFF. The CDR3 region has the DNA TGTGCCAGCTCACCACCAACCAGAGGGAGCACTGAAGCTTTCTTT.

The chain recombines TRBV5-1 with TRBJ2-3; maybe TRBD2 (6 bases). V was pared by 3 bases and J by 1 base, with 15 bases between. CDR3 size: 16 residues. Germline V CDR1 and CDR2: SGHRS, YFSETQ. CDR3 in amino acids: CASSSGVDLGTDTQYF. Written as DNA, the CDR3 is TGCGCCAGCAGCTCGGGGGTGGATCTTGGCACAGATACGCAGTATTTT.

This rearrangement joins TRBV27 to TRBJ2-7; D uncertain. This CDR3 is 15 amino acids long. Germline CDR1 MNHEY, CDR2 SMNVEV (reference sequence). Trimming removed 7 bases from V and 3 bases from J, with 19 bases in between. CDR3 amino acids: CASTSSPVSLYEQYF. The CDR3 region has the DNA TGTGCCAGCACCAGTTCTCCTGTCTCCCTCTACGAGCAGTACTTC.

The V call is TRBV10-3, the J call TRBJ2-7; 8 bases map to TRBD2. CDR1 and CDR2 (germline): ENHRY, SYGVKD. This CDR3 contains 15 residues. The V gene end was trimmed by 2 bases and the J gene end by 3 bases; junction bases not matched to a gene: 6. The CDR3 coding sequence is TGTGCCATCAGTGAGCCATTAGCGGGGTACTACGAGCAGTACTTC. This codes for CAISEPLAGYYEQYF.

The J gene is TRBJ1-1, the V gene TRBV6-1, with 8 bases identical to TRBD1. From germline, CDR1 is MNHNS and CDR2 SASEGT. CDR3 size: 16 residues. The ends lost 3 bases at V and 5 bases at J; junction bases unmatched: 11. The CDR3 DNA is TGTGCCAGCAGTGATAGTTGGACAGGGATGTCGACTGAAGCTTTCTTT. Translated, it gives CASSDSWTGMSTEAFF.

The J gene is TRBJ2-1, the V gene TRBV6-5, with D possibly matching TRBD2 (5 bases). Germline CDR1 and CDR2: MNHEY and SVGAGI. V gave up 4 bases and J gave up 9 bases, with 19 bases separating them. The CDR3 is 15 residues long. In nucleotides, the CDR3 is TGTGCCAGCAGTTTAGCCGGGATCGGGTCCCTTGAGCAGTTCTTC. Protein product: CASSLAGIGSLEQFF.

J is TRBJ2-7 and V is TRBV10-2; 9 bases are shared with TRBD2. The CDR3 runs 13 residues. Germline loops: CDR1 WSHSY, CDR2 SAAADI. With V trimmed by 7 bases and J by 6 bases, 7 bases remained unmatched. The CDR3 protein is CASTKAGGGEQYF. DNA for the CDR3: TGCGCCAGCACCAAAGCGGGAGGTGGCGAGCAGTACTTC.

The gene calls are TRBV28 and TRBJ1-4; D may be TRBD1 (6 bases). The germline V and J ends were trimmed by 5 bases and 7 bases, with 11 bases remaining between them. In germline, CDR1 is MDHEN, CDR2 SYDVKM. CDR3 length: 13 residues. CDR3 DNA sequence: TGTGCCAGCAGTGGGGGGGCCGGTGAAAAACTGTTTTTT. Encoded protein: CASSGGAGEKLFF. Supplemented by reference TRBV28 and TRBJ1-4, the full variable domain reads DVKVTQSSRYLVKRTGEKVFLECVQDMDHENMFWYRQDPGLGLRLIYFSYDVKMKEKGDIPEGYSVSREKKERFSLILESASTNQTSMYLCASSGGAGEKLFFGSGTQLSVL.

The CDR3 spells CASNSERGDTQYF. The CDR3 coding sequence is TGTGCCAGTAATTCCGAGCGGGGAGATACGCAGTATTTT. The chain carries TRBV19 and TRBJ2-3, with 7 bases lining up with TRBD2. Germline V gene lookup returns CDR1 LNHDA and CDR2 SQIVND (reference sequence). This CDR3 is built from 13 residues. V was pared by 7 bases and J by 5 bases, with 6 bases of the junction left unmatched.

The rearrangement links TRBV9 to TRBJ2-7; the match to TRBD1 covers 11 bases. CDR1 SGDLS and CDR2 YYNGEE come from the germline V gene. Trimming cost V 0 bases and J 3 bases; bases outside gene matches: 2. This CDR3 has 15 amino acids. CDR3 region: CASSVEGQGGYEQYF. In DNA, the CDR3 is TGTGCCAGCAGCGTAGAGGGACAGGGGGGCTACGAGCAGTACTTC.

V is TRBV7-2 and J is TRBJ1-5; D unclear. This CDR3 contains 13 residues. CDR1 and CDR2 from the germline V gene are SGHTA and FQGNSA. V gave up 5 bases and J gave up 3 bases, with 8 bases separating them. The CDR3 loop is CASSERVNQPQHF. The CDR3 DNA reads TGTGCCAGCAGCGAACGGGTCAATCAGCCCCAGCATTTT. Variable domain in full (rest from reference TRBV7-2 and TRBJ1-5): GAGVSQSPSNKVTEKGKDVELRCDPISGHTALYWYRQSLGQGLEFLIYFQGNSAPDKSGLPSDRFSAERTGGSVSTLTIQRTQQEDSAVYLCASSERVNQPQHFGDGTRLSIL.

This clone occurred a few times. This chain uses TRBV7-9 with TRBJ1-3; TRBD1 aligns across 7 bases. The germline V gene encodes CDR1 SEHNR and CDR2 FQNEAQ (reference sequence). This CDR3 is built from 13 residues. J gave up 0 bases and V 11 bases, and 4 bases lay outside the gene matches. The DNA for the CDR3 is TGTGCCGGACAGGAGAGCTCTGGAAACACCATATATTTT. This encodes CAGQESSGNTIYF.

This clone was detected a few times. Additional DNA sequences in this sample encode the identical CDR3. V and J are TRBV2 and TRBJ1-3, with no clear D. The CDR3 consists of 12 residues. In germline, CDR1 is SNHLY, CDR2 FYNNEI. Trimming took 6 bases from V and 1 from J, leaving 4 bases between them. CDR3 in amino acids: CASSGSGNTIYF. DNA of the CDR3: TGTGCCAGCAGCGGTTCTGGAAACACCATATATTTT.

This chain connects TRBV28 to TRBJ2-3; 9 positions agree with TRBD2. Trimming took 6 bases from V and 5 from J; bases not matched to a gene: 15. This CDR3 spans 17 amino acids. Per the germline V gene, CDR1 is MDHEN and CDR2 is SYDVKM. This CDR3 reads CASSTRAGGRGGDTQYF. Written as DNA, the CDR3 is TGTGCCAGCAGCACGCGAGCGGGAGGCCGGGGTGGAGATACGCAGTATTTT.

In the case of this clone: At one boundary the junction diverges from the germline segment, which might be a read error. The CDR3 DNA reads TGTGCCCGCAGTTCCCTTATCGAGGGTTTATCAGAGACCCAGTACTTC. Translating gives CARSSLIEGLSETQYF. The V call is TRBV28, the J call TRBJ2-5; a weak D match, TRBD2 (5 bases). This CDR3 is 16 amino acids long. CDR1 MDHEN and CDR2 SYDVKM come from the germline V gene.

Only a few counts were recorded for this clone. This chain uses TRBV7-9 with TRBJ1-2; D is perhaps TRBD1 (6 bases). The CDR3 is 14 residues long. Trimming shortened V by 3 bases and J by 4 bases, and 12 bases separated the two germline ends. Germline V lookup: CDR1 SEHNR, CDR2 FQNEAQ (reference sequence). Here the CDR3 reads CASSFTGMGYGYTF. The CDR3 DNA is TGTGCCAGCAGCTTCACAGGGATGGGCTATGGCTACACCTTC.

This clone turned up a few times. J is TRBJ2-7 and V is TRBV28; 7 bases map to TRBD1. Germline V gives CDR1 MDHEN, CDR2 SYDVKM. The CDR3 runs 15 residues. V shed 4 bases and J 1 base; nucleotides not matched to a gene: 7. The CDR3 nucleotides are TGTGCCAGCAGTTCCCCAGGGGGTAATTCCTACGAGCAGTACTTC. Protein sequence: CASSSPGGNSYEQYF.

As DNA, the CDR3 is TGTGCCAGCAGCGTAGCTACAGGGCCTAGTATTCGCGAGACCCAGTACTTC. Translated: CASSVATGPSIRETQYF. The V and J genes are TRBV9 and TRBJ2-5; TRBD1 might be the D (6 bases). Looked up from germline, CDR1 is SGDLS and CDR2 is YYNGEE. CDR3 length: 17 residues. The V end was cut by 0 bases, the J end by 5 bases, with 20 bases between.

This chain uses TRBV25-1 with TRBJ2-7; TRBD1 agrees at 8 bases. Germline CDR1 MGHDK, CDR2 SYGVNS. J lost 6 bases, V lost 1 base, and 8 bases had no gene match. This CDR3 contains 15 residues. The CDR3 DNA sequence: TGTGCCAGCAGTGAATCCTCCGGGACAGGTTGCGAGCAGTACTTC. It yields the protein CASSESSGTGCEQYF.

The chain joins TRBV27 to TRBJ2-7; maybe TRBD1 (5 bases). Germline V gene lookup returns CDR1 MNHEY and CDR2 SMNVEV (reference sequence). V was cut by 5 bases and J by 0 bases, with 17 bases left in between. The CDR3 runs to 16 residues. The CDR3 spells CASSPPGHQSSYEQYF. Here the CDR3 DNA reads TGTGCCAGCAGTCCCCCCGGACACCAGAGCTCCTACGAGCAGTACTTC.

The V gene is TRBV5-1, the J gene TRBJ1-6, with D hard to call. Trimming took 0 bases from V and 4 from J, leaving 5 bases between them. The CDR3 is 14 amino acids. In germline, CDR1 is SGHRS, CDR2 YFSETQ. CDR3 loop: CASSLETYNSPLHF. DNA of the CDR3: TGCGCCAGCAGCTTGGAGACATATAATTCACCCCTCCACTTT.

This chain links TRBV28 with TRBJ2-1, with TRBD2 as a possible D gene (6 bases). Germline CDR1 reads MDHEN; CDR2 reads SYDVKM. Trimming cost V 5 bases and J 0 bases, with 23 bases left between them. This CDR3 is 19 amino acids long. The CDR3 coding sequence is TGTGCCAGCAGTCCTGGATCAGCGGGCCTTTTTCGCTCCTACAATGAGCAGTTCTTC. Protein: CASSPGSAGLFRSYNEQFF. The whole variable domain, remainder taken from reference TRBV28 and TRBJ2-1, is DVKVTQSSRYLVKRTGEKVFLECVQDMDHENMFWYRQDPGLGLRLIYFSYDVKMKEKGDIPEGYSVSREKKERFSLILESASTNQTSMYLCASSPGSAGLFRSYNEQFFGPGTRLTVL.

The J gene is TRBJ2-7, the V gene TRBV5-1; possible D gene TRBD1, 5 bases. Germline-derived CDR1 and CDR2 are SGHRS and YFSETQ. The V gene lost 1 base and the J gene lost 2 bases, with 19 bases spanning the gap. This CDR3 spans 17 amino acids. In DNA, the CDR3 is TGCGCCAGCAGCTTGTCTATTGCAGGGAATTCCCCCTACGAGCAGTACTTC. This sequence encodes CASSLSIAGNSPYEQYF.

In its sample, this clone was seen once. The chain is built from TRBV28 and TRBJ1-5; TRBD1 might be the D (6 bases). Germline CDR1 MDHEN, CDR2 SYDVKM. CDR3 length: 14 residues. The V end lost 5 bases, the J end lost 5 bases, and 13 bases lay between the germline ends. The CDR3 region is CASSETGVDQPQHF. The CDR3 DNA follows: TGTGCCAGCAGTGAGACAGGAGTTGATCAGCCCCAGCATTTT.